What follows are 27 T cell receptor beta chains derived from one specimen sequenced in a study of shared clonotypes between healthy human individuals. Sequencing was performed with immunoSEQ multiplex PCR; in TCRdb, only in-frame clones are kept and a portion is missing. The sample has around 500,000 clones, approximately 81% seen once. Sequencing was carried out using PBMCs. The receptors stem from a woman in her forties in good health. Some clones in this sample may be carry-over from other donors' samples.

About this clone: A much larger clone sits a single nucleotide away, making a read error possible. Within the sample, other DNA sequences also encode this same CDR3. This chain uses TRBV7-3 with TRBJ1-1, with TRBD1 as a possible D gene (5 bases). V was pared by 0 bases and J by 4 bases, with 12 bases between. The CDR3 covers 15 residues. CDR1 SGHTA and CDR2 FQGTGA come from the germline V gene. In nucleotides, the CDR3 is TGTGCCAGCAGCTTAACGGGGGGTCCTGGCACTGAAGCTTTCTTT. Amino acid sequence: CASSLTGGPGTEAFF. Full variable domain (missing parts from reference TRBV7-3 and TRBJ1-1): GAGVSQTPSNKVTEKGKYVELRCDPISGHTALYWYRQSLGQGPEFLIYFQGTGAADDSGLPNDRFFAVRPEGSVSTLKIQRTERGDSAVYLCASSLTGGPGTEAFFGQGTRLTVV.

Of note for this clone: This likely reflects a read error, since a far larger clone is one base away. The chain has TRBV29-1 and TRBJ2-7; 8 nucleotides align to TRBD1. The CDR3 runs 16 residues. Germline V lookup: CDR1 SQVTM, CDR2 ANQGSEA. The CDR3 coding sequence is TGCAGCTTTGAAGCCCCGGGCACAGGGGGCTCCTACGAGCAGTACTTC. Translated, it gives CSFEAPGTGGSYEQYF.

This chain uses TRBV7-9 with TRBJ2-3; 11 bases line up with TRBD2. The CDR3 is 19 residues long. The junction had 20 bases not matched to a gene; V was cut back by 4 bases and J by 8 bases. Per the germline V gene, CDR1 is SEHNR and CDR2 is FQNEAQ (reference sequence). CDR3 in amino acids: CASSSPGTGTSGLAITQYF. The CDR3 DNA reads as TGTGCCAGCAGCTCGCCGGGCACCGGGACTAGCGGCTTAGCAATTACGCAGTATTTT.

This clone was found a few times. The J gene is TRBJ2-7, the V gene TRBV7-2; unclear D gene. The CDR3 runs 11 residues. V lost 1 base to trimming and J lost 11 bases, with 9 bases between them. Germline V gives CDR1 SGHTA, CDR2 FQGNSA. CDR3 sequence: CASSLGGKKYF. As DNA, the CDR3 is TGTGCCAGCAGCTTAGGTGGGAAAAAGTACTTC.

V gene TRBV7-9 combines with J gene TRBJ2-7, with unresolved D. This CDR3 is built from 12 residues. Germline assignment: CDR1 SEHNR and CDR2 FQNEAQ (reference sequence). V gave up 3 bases and J gave up 1 base, with 4 bases separating them. CDR3 region: CASSFLSYEQYF. In DNA, the CDR3 is TGTGCCAGCAGCTTCCTTTCCTACGAGCAGTACTTC.

The V gene is TRBV11-2, the J gene TRBJ2-7, with TRBD2 identical over 13 bases. The CDR3 is 17 residues long. Unmatched junction bases numbered 8, after V lost 4 bases and J lost 2 bases. Per germline, CDR1 SGHAT and CDR2 FQNNGV. CDR3: CASSSRTSGSGTYEQYF. The CDR3 DNA reads TGTGCCAGCAGCTCCCGGACTAGCGGGAGCGGGACCTACGAGCAGTACTTC.

The chain couples TRBV9 to TRBJ2-3; D ambiguous. This CDR3 comprises 14 residues. Germline CDR1 is SGDLS and CDR2 is YYNGEE. Trimming pared 4 bases from V and 4 bases from J, leaving 13 bases between. As DNA, the CDR3 is TGTGCCAGCAGCCTACGGAGTGGTGCAGATACGCAGTATTTT. It encodes CASSLRSGADTQYF.

The chain uses TRBV7-2 and TRBJ2-3, with D hard to call. Germline CDR1 SGHTA, CDR2 FQGNSA. This CDR3 has 14 residues. Deletions cut 1 base from V and 5 bases from J, with 10 bases between. The chain's CDR3 is CASSLGSNRDTQYF. DNA of the CDR3: TGTGCCAGCAGCTTAGGGTCAAATAGAGATACGCAGTATTTT.

This chain uses TRBV5-6 with TRBJ2-7, with 7 positions matching TRBD1. There are 19 residues in the CDR3. Germline V gene data show CDR1 as SGHDT and CDR2 as YYEEEE. Losses at the gene ends were 3 bases for V and 2 bases for J; bases not matched to a gene: 20. The CDR3 region is CASSSIPPLQGYDPYEQYF. The CDR3 nucleotides are TGTGCCAGCAGCTCAATCCCACCGCTACAGGGGTACGACCCCTACGAGCAGTACTTC.

In this sample, this clone turned up many times. Other DNA sequences of this sample code for an identical CDR3. The chain recombines TRBV4-3 with TRBJ1-2; D may be TRBD1 (6 bases). Germline-derived CDR1 and CDR2 are LGHNA and YSLEER. CDR3 length equals 13 residues. Trimming left V 3 bases short and J 5 bases short, with 10 bases between. The CDR3 here is CASSHGRGYGYTF. The DNA for the CDR3 is TGCGCCAGCAGCCATGGCAGGGGATATGGCTACACCTTC.

This clone was recorded only once. V gene TRBV12-5 combines with J gene TRBJ2-3; TRBD2 might be the D (6 bases). Per germline, CDR1 LGHNT and CDR2 FRNRAP. This CDR3 is built from 17 residues. V was pared by 2 bases and J by 3 bases, with 18 bases between. This CDR3 is CASGLPRGFQVTDTQYF. In DNA, the CDR3 is TGTGCTAGTGGTTTGCCTCGGGGGTTTCAGGTTACAGATACGCAGTATTTT. Together with reference TRBV12-5 and TRBJ2-3, the CDR3 gives the full variable domain: DARVTQTPRHKVTEMGQEVTMRCQPILGHNTVFWYRQTMMQGLELLAYFRNRAPLDDSGMPKDRFSAEMPDATLATLKIQPSEPRDSAVYFCASGLPRGFQVTDTQYFGPGTRLTVL.

This clone was seen ten or more times. The chain links TRBV27 to TRBJ2-2, with 8 nucleotides matching TRBD1. The CDR3 has 15 residues. The germline V gene has CDR1 MNHEY and CDR2 SMNVEV (reference sequence). V dropped 5 bases and J dropped 5; count of bases not matched to a gene: 7. This CDR3 reads CASSAGTGITGELFF. For the CDR3, the DNA is TGTGCCAGCAGTGCCGGGACAGGAATTACCGGGGAGCTGTTTTTT.

This clone was counted once. The chain links TRBV18 to TRBJ2-7, with 9 bases identical to TRBD2. The CDR3 spans 16 residues. V was pared by 6 bases and J by 0 bases, with 9 bases of the junction left unmatched. Germline CDR1 is KGHSH and CDR2 is LQKENI. CDR3 sequence reads: CASSRLAEGISYEQYF. CDR3 sequence (DNA): TGTGCCAGCTCTCGACTAGCGGAAGGTATCTCCTACGAGCAGTACTTC.

As for this clone: A far larger clone is just one base off, so this is likely a read error. Other DNA sequences in this sample translate to the same CDR3. The rearrangement uses TRBV4-1 and TRBJ1-4; D is undetermined. The V gene's germline CDR1 is MGHRA and CDR2 YSYEKL. This CDR3 region has 16 residues. Here the CDR3 reads CASSSLVRATNEKLFF. As DNA, the CDR3 is TGCGCTAGCAGCTCACTGGTCCGGGCAACTAATGAAAAACTGTTTTTT.

The chain combines TRBV11-2 with TRBJ2-1; TRBD1 matches at 8 bases. Germline V lookup: CDR1 SGHAT, CDR2 FQNNGV. The CDR3 is 13 residues long. V lost 3 bases to trimming and J lost 9 bases; unmatched junction nucleotides: 4. CDR3 bases: TGTGCCAGCAGCTTCCGGACAGGGAGTGAGCAGTTCTTC. Amino acid sequence: CASSFRTGSEQFF. Full variable domain (remainder filled in from reference TRBV11-2 and TRBJ2-1): EAGVAQSPRYKIIEKRQSVAFWCNPISGHATLYWYQQILGQGPKLLIQFQNNGVVDDSQLPKDRFSAERLKGVDSTLKIQPAKLEDSAVYLCASSFRTGSEQFFGPGTRLTVL.

A remark on this clone: With a far larger clone one base away, a read error is the likely cause. The rearrangement joins TRBV15 to TRBJ2-4; D is ambiguous. CDR1 is LNHNV and CDR2 is YYDKDF in the germline V gene (reference sequence). This CDR3 region has 18 residues. The CDR3 reads CATSRSHATQSTKNSQYF. CDR3 coding DNA: TGTGCCACCAGCAGAAGCCATGCTACACAATCTACCAAAAACAGTCAGTACTTC.

Comment on this clone: A far larger clone is off by one base, so a read error is likely. V gene TRBV11-2 combines with J gene TRBJ1-1; D unresolved. There are 13 residues in the CDR3. Germline CDR1 SGHAT, CDR2 FQNNGV. DNA of the CDR3: TGTGCCAGCGGCTTAGGGTCCCCCACTGAAGCTTTCTTT. Its protein is CASGLGSPTEAFF.

The count of this clone is one. A read error likely explains this, since a far larger clone differs by one base. The chain employs TRBV2 and TRBJ2-7, with 10 bases lining up with TRBD1. With V trimmed by 5 bases and J by 8 bases, 9 bases remained unmatched. Germline V lookup: CDR1 SNHLY, CDR2 FYNNEI. The CDR3 is 14 residues long. This chain's CDR3 is CASSPGTGDDKQYF. CDR3 nucleotides: TGTGCCAGCAGTCCCGGGACAGGGGACGACAAGCAGTACTTC.

The V call is TRBV28, the J call TRBJ2-2; 14 bases fit TRBD2. V lost 4 bases, J lost 7 bases, and 8 bases stayed unmatched. Germline values: CDR1 MDHEN, CDR2 SYDVKM. The CDR3 contains 17 residues. The CDR3 DNA is TGTGCCAGCAGTTCCGGGACTAGCGGGAGATATGGCGGGGAGCTGTTTTTT. Amino acid sequence: CASSSGTSGRYGGELFF.

Comments on this clone: A far larger clone lies a single base away; this is likely a read error. V and J are TRBV4-1 and TRBJ2-1, with a weak D call TRBD2 (5 bases). The length of the CDR3 is 13 residues. Per germline, CDR1 MGHRA and CDR2 YSYEKL. The germline V and J ends were trimmed by 5 bases and 4 bases, with 9 bases remaining between them. CDR3 DNA sequence: TGCGCCAGCAGCGAGGGCCCTTACAATGAGCAGTTCTTC. Translated, it gives CASSEGPYNEQFF.

The chain carries TRBV30 and TRBJ1-6, with 8 bases matching TRBD1. Trimming took 5 bases from V and 9 from J; bases not matched to a gene: 9. Germline CDR1 GTSNPN, CDR2 SVGIG (reference sequence). CDR3 length: 14 amino acids. This CDR3 is CAWGLQGARSPLHF. CDR3 nucleotide sequence: TGTGCCTGGGGGCTTCAGGGGGCGCGTTCACCCCTCCACTTT.

The chain carries TRBV7-2 and TRBJ2-7, with unresolved D. This CDR3 has 13 amino acids. Trimming shortened V by 1 base and J by 3 bases, and 7 bases separated the two germline ends. Germline loops: CDR1 SGHTA, CDR2 FQGNSA. The CDR3 DNA is TGTGCCAGCAGCTTAGGGTACAACTACGAGCAGTACTTC. Protein sequence: CASSLGYNYEQYF.

Regarding this clone: The germline gene is not matched at one end of the junction; a read error may be the cause. The CDR3 DNA reads TGTGCTAGCAGCTTAGGACTAGCGGGAGGCACCCAGTACTTC. Protein product: CASSLGLAGGTQYF. The chain uses TRBV7-7 and TRBJ2-5; TRBD2 matches 14 bases. Looked up from germline, CDR1 is SSHAT and CDR2 is FNYEAQ (reference sequence). The CDR3 spans 14 residues. Based on the CDR3 plus reference TRBV7-7 and TRBJ2-5, the full variable domain is GAGVSQSPRYKVTKRGQDVTLRCDPISSHATLYWYQQALGQGPEFLTYFNYEAQPDKSGLPSDRFSAERPEGSISTLTIQRTEQRDSAMYRCASSLGLAGGTQYFGPGTRLLVL.

Points on this clone: With a far larger clone one base away, a read error is the likely cause. The same CDR3 can be traced to other DNA sequences in this sample. The rearrangement links TRBV28 to TRBJ2-5, with 11 positions matching TRBD1. The J call may not be correct, given that the DNA end is closer to TRBJ2-7. This CDR3 spans 15 amino acids. Germline loops: CDR1 MDHEN, CDR2 SYDVKM. The CDR3 loop is CASSHSGTGGHEQYF. CDR3 nucleotide sequence: TGCGCCAGCAGCCACTCCGGGACAGGGGGGCACGAGCAGTACTTC.

This sequence joins TRBV9 and TRBJ2-1; TRBD2 aligns across 11 bases. Germline assignment: CDR1 SGDLS and CDR2 YYNGEE. V was clipped by 3 bases and J by 4 bases; unmatched bases: 3. The CDR3 consists of 15 residues. The CDR3 is CASSAGTSGYNEQFF. CDR3 nucleotide sequence: TGTGCCAGCAGCGCCGGGACTAGCGGATACAATGAGCAGTTCTTC.

Notes on this clone: A far larger clone lies a single base away; this is likely a read error. The CDR3 does not end in the conserved phenylalanine or tryptophan, so this is likely a read error. Other DNA sequences within the sample encode an identical CDR3. CDR3: CAWTKGGDYGYTL. CDR3 bases: TGTGCCTGGACCAAGGGTGGCGACTATGGCTACACCTTA. The V and J genes are TRBV30 and TRBJ1-2; D gene unclear. CDR1 and CDR2 (germline): GTSNPN, SVGIG (reference sequence). Trimming removed 4 bases from V and 3 bases from J, with 12 bases in between. This CDR3 is built from 13 residues.

This clone was recorded only once. The V and J genes are TRBV10-3 and TRBJ2-7; a possible D gene is TRBD1 (5 bases). This CDR3 region has 15 residues. Trimming shortened V by 4 bases and J by 4 bases, and 17 bases separated the two germline ends. Germline CDR1 and CDR2: ENHRY and SYGVKD. CDR3 region: CAISGGLEVGYEQYF. CDR3 nucleotide sequence: TGTGCCATCAGTGGGGGCCTCGAGGTGGGTTACGAGCAGTACTTC.